This TCR beta chain is from a study of blood T cell repertoires in COVID-19. About the study: COVID-19 samples collected from the United States, Italy and Spain covered acute and convalescent phases. PBMCs, B-cell-depleted T cells, or T cells provided the cDNA or gDNA that made up the material.

In the original processing: From reference gene primer amplification, estimates of nucleated cell counts were derived. Some clones are missing from TCRdb's copy, which holds only in-frame ones; the method was immunoSEQ multiplex PCR. V and J calls and clone size are given by that table; D and trimming were obtained from the DNA. The repertoire has approximately 170,000 clones, about nine tenths of them found once; the top ten carry 1.5% to 2%. This CDR3 is built from 16 residues. The V gene's germline CDR1 is SEHNR and CDR2 FQNEAQ (reference sequence). The junction had 8 bases not matched to a gene; V was cut back by 3 bases and J by 8 bases.

This TCR came from a man aged 18 to 30 who had recovered from COVID-19. The chain recombines TRBV7-9 with TRBJ1-6; 9 positions match TRBD1. Sequenced material: peripheral blood. CDR3: CASSFWGQGRDSPLHF. The CDR3 DNA reads as TGTGCCAGCAGCTTCTGGGGACAGGGTCGGGATTCACCCCTCCACTTT.